This T cell receptor beta chain was found in a study of blood T cell repertoires in COVID-19. The CDR3 is 17 residues long. CDR1 and CDR2 from the germline V gene are SGHTA and FQGNSA. Losses at the gene ends were 5 bases for V and 4 bases for J; bases not matched to a gene: 11. Generated by immunoSEQ multiplex PCR, the TCRdb table keeps only in-frame clones and is missing some. The data contain around 150,000 clones, roughly 80% of them seen just once; the ten biggest clones take up 3.7%. The sequenced sample consisted of peripheral blood. V and J are TRBV7-2 and TRBJ1-5; TRBD1 aligns across 10 bases. This TCR was recovered from a woman aged 80 or over with acute or convalescent COVID-19. CDR3 nucleotides: TGTGCCAGCAGCCCGAGATTAATGGGACAGGGGAATCAGCCCCAGCATTTT. Its protein is CASSPRLMGQGNQPQHF.